These 12 T cell receptor beta chains came from one sample sequenced in a study of blood T cells in healthy people across ages. A second roughly 6 to 12 cycle PCR used barcoded and J-beta primers. TCRdb processed the 5' RACE reads anew with MiXCR; each CDR3 protein has one entry. Among around 1,600,000 distinct CDR3 sequences listed, less than 45% were seen once. Material for sequencing was blood. The receptors stem from a woman between 18 and 29 years old in good health.

This clonotype was counted only a few times. The rearrangement joins TRBV12-3 or TRBV12-4 to TRBJ2-3; D gene unclear. CDR3 length: 12 amino acids. V was shortened by 7 bases and J by 6 bases, with 11 bases between the two germline ends. The CDR3 sequence: CASTSLGDTQYF. DNA for the CDR3: TGTGCCAGCACCTCCCTAGGGGATACGCAGTATTTT.

This clonotype was observed a few times. The chain carries TRBV25-1 and TRBJ2-7, with D unclear. Deletions cut 3 bases from V and 3 bases from J, with 6 bases between. Per germline, CDR1 MGHDK and CDR2 SYGVNS. The CDR3 loop spans 12 amino acids. This chain's CDR3 is CASSDPVYEQYF. The CDR3 nucleotides read TGTGCCAGCAGTGACCCTGTCTACGAGCAGTACTTC.

V gene TRBV12-3 or TRBV12-4 combines with J gene TRBJ2-7; D gene ambiguous. V lost 5 bases to trimming and J lost 6 bases, with 11 bases between them. This CDR3 spans 12 amino acids. For the CDR3, the DNA is TGTGCCAGCAGTCGCGTGGGTGGCGAGCAGTACTTC. It yields the protein CASSRVGGEQYF.

The V gene is TRBV20-1, the J gene TRBJ2-1; 12 bases agree with TRBD2. Germline V gene lookup returns CDR1 DFQATT and CDR2 SNEGSKA (reference sequence). The CDR3 runs to 19 residues. With V trimmed by 3 bases and J by 3 bases, 15 bases remained unmatched. CDR3 loop: CSASAVTSGSSVHYNEQFF. CDR3 sequence (DNA): TGCAGTGCTAGTGCAGTGACTAGCGGGAGTAGTGTTCACTACAATGAGCAGTTCTTC.

The J gene is TRBJ2-3, the V gene TRBV10-3; 10 bases are shared with TRBD2. Germline lookup yields CDR1 ENHRY and CDR2 SYGVKD. V dropped 6 bases and J dropped 3; count of bases not matched to a gene: 3. CDR3 length: 14 residues. The CDR3 DNA sequence: TGTGCCATCAGCCTAGCGGGGGAGACAGATACGCAGTATTTT. Translating gives CAISLAGETDTQYF.

This clonotype was recorded many times. V gene TRBV29-1 combines with J gene TRBJ2-1; D remains unclear. CDR3 size: 15 residues. V dropped 1 base and J dropped 0 bases, with 10 bases sitting between them. Germline lookup yields CDR1 SQVTM and CDR2 ANQGSEA. The CDR3 sequence: CSVEVWDSSYNEQFF. Written as DNA, the CDR3 is TGCAGCGTTGAAGTATGGGATAGCTCCTACAATGAGCAGTTCTTC.

The chain joins TRBV29-1 to TRBJ2-3, with D unresolved. The length of the CDR3 is 13 residues. The germline V gene has CDR1 SQVTM and CDR2 ANQGSEA. V was pared by 4 bases and J by 5 bases, with 13 bases between. The CDR3 loop is CSVAVAAGDTQYF. The CDR3 DNA sequence: TGCAGCGTTGCAGTCGCCGCCGGAGATACGCAGTATTTT.

The rearrangement uses TRBV7-2 and TRBJ2-7, with 7 bases matching TRBD2. The closer fit of TRBJ2-4 to the DNA end suggests the J call may be wrong. The CDR3 is 14 residues long. The germline gives CDR1 SGHTA, CDR2 FQGNSA. CDR3 nucleotides: TGTGCCAGCAGCGTCCGGGGGGAGAGAAACATTCAGTACTTC. Translated, it gives CASSVRGERNIQYF.

The V gene is TRBV6-2 or TRBV6-3, the J gene TRBJ2-7; perhaps TRBD1 as D (6 bases). The CDR3 has 12 residues. V was trimmed by 2 bases and J by 6 bases, leaving 8 bases between them. CDR1 is MNHEY, CDR2 SVGEGT, per germline. CDR3 in DNA: TGTGCCAGCAGTTACAGGGGGTCCGAGCAGTACTTC. Translation: CASSYRGSEQYF.

This clonotype was detected once. The genes are TRBV29-1 and TRBJ2-5, with 7 nucleotides matching TRBD1. Losses at the gene ends were 7 bases for V and 11 bases for J; bases not matched to a gene: 19. The CDR3 is 14 amino acids. Germline CDR1 SQVTM, CDR2 ANQGSEA. The DNA of the CDR3 is TGCAGCGCCGCCGGGACAGCGATCTACAATGAGCAGTACTTC. Its translation is CSAAGTAIYNEQYF.

The V and J genes are TRBV9 and TRBJ2-2; D is unclear. The CDR3 contains 14 residues. V dropped 4 bases and J dropped 5 bases, with 12 bases sitting between them. Per germline, CDR1 SGDLS and CDR2 YYNGEE. The CDR3 loop reads CASSSRVNTGELFF. The DNA of the CDR3 is TGTGCCAGCAGCTCACGGGTCAATACCGGGGAGCTGTTTTTT.

The rearrangement uses TRBV12-3 or TRBV12-4 and TRBJ2-2; no clear D. The ends were cut back, 5 bases at V and 9 bases at J, with 16 bases in the middle. CDR3 length: 14 amino acids. CDR3 region: CASSPTGPNRELFF. The CDR3 DNA reads TGTGCCAGCAGTCCCACGGGCCCCAACCGGGAGCTGTTTTTT.